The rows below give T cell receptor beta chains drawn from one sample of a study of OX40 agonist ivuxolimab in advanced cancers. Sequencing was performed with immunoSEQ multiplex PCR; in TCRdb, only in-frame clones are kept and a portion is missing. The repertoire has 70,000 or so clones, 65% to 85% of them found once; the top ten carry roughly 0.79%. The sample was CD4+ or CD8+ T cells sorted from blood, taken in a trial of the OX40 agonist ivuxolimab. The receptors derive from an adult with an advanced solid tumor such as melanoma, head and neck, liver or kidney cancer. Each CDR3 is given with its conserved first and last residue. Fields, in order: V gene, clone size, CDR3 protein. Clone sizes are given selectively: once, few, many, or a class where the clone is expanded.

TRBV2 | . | CAGGQGGTSQYF
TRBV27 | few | CASRGPTGVTYNEQFF
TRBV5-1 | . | CASSFRAGAEYEQYF
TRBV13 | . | CASLGWGGMNTEAFF
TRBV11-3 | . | CASSPGGEETQYF
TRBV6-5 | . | CASSYTTGNYGYTF
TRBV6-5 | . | CASSYTPGEKLFF
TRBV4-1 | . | CASSQARSGTKWASEQYF
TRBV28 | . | CASSDLAGGSHEQFF
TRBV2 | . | CASSPENTDTQYF
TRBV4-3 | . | CASSQDAGSDYGYTF
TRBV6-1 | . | CASSGPGTTINEQFF
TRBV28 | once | CASRDLRGGNQPQHF
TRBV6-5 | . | CASRQKNIQYF
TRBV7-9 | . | CASSLVLTDGYTF
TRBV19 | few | CASSKTGLNYGYTF
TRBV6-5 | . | CASSYYGQGSYEQYF
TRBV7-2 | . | CASSLLGKYGYTF
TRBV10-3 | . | CAISGVGTDTQYF
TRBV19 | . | CASSIFPTGSPLHF
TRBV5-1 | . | CASTDRGANEKLFF
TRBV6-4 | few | CASGLAGGTPYNEQFF
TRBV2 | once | CAIPREWRASGANVLTF
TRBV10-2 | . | CASRQGDYEQYF
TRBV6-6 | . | CASSLPNQPQHF
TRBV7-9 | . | CASSQGQGDTEAFF
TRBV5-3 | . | CASSYRDRAYEQYF
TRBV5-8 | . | CASSLVQDYGYTF
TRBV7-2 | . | CASGQQGAYGYTF
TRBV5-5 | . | CASSSLRGQKTEAFF
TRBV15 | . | CATSRAGSQETQYF
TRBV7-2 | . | CASSLTGDNYGYTF
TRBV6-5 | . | CASRQGARSPLHF
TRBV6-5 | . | CASSYSPRTTEAFF
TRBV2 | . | CASRADGRNTIYF
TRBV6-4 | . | CASSDSREGWRLNTEAFF
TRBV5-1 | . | CASSLLRAGQGYNEQFF
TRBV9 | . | CASSLSARTDTQYF
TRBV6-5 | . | CASSYATSGKETQYF
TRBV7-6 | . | CASSLGLGSTDTQYF
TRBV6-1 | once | CASSERGDYGYTF
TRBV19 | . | CASTATRAREAFF
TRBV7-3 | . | CASSPRGGSSYNEQFF
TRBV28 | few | CASSLAGGPGDTQYF
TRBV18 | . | CASSPGGRTEAFF
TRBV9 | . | CASSVEGGYTDTQYF
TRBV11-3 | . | CASSLGGPNEQFF
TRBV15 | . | CATSPPGAPYGYTF
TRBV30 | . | CAWSGGTAGNTGELFF
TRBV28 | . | CASSFDRARNTEAFF
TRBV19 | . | CASSYRTRVIGYTF
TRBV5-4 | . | CASSLRGQLGNEQFF
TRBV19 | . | CASSIGLEGTEAFF
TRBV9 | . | CASSASGTGGPYGYTF